These T cell receptor beta chains were read from a single sample in a study of cytomegalovirus exposure and HLA in healthy donors. Clones were sequenced by immunoSEQ multiplex PCR, and TCRdb holds only the in-frame ones, with some missing. The sample has some 170,000 clones; more than 80% are singletons. Specimen: PBMCs. Receptors originate from a woman aged 25 to 39 in good health and CMV-seropositive. The conserved cysteine and the conserved F or W are not part of the CDR3 here. Not every row has a clone size; where given, it reads once, few, many or a size class.

>TRBJ2-1|few|TRBV11-2
ASSLGTLAGVYNEQF
>TRBJ1-6|-|TRBV5-6
ASSYTPGLASPLH
>TRBJ1-1|-|TRBV6-6
ASSFPSQNTEAF
>TRBJ2-7|-|TRBV5-1
ASSLNGHYEQY
>TRBJ2-1|-|TRBV6-5
ASRTGANEQF
>TRBJ2-1|once|TRBV9
ASSVAAGAAYNEQF
>TRBJ2-2|-|TRBV6-1
ASRQDRDGELF
>TRBJ1-3|few|TRBV4-3
ASSQEDRGDTIY
>TRBJ2-1|-|TRBV28
ASSLSQGYNEQF
>-|-|TRBV19
ASSAGLDRTYEQY
>TRBJ1-4|-|TRBV5-4
ASSPTGEKNEKLF
>TRBJ1-2|-|TRBV18
ASSPTGTEAYGYT
>TRBJ2-7|-|TRBV14
ASSQASRGGSSYEQY
>TRBJ1-1|-|TRBV6-5
ASSYSGGNTEAF
>TRBJ1-6|few|TRBV4-1
ASSQDLADLSPLH
>TRBJ1-2|-|TRBV7-6
ASSLAADRSEANYGYT
>TRBJ2-2|-|TRBV4-1
ASSPLGQGAVGELF
>TRBJ2-3|-|TRBV7-2
ASSQGLAPSSDTQY
>TRBJ1-2|-|TRBV9
ASSSIGGAKNGYT
>TRBJ2-5|-|TRBV11-3
ASSLFRTGEYQETQY
>TRBJ1-1|-|TRBV6-4
ASRVEGWIDTEAF
>TRBJ2-3|-|TRBV27
ASSPFPPGTRSGTDTQY
>TRBJ2-5|-|TRBV2
ASSGPKGTSGGSQETQY
>TRBJ2-1|-|TRBV4-3
ASSRARTGNEQF
>TRBJ2-3|-|TRBV5-4
ASSLAGGQTTDTQY
>TRBJ2-1|-|TRBV7-9
ASSSIAGVHSYNEQF
>TRBJ1-1|few|TRBV11-1
ASSVLGQGGDTEAF
>TRBJ2-5|-|TRBV7-3
ASSIGGQETQY
>TRBJ2-1|-|TRBV30
AWSVQLTSYNEQF
>TRBJ1-1|few|TRBV21-1
ASSAIIGPGTDYTEAF
>TRBJ1-1|-|TRBV29-1
SVGGGWGQVGWCTEAF
>TRBJ1-1|-|TRBV11-2
ASSSSDRAEAF